Listed here are 18 T cell receptor beta chains from one sample, sequenced in a study of beta chain features in type 1 diabetes. cDNA synthesis used the whole RNA isolate, giving expressed TCRB sequences. The repertoire was sequenced with immunoSEQ multiplex PCR; TCRdb's copy has only in-frame clones and lacks some. In the table there are about 330,000 clones, 9.5% to 12% of which are singletons. The sample comprised naive CD4+ T cells from blood. These receptor sequences come from a woman in her twenties or thirties in good health.

The J gene is TRBJ2-5, the V gene TRBV7-2; D may be TRBD2 (6 bases). V lost 4 bases and J lost 5, with 17 bases in between. Germline CDR1 is SGHTA and CDR2 is FQGNSA. CDR3 length: 15 residues. The CDR3 DNA is TGTGCCAGCAGCTATTCACTGACTAGTAGGGAGACCCAGTACTTC. Its protein product is CASSYSLTSRETQYF.

The chain carries TRBV15 and TRBJ2-3; TRBD2 matches at 12 bases. After removal of 1 base from V and 8 bases from J, the junction contained 7 bases not matched to a gene. Germline V CDR1 and CDR2: LNHNV, YYDKDF (reference sequence). The CDR3 consists of 16 residues. The CDR3 nucleotides read TGTGCCACCAGCAGAGGGATGGCTAGCGGGAGGGGTACGCAGTATTTT. It yields the protein CATSRGMASGRGTQYF.

This clone was seen more than once but under ten times. This chain joins TRBV4-3 and TRBJ2-7, with 11 nucleotides matching TRBD2. The V gene end was trimmed by 5 bases and the J gene end by 3 bases; junction bases not matched to a gene: 18. The CDR3 is 19 amino acids. Germline-derived CDR1 and CDR2 are LGHNA and YSLEER. The CDR3 loop reads CASSFGVAGGPSAIYEQYF. The CDR3 DNA is TGCGCCAGCAGCTTTGGAGTAGCGGGAGGGCCCTCCGCGATCTACGAGCAGTACTTC.

The chain employs TRBV18 and TRBJ1-2; D possibly corresponds to TRBD1 (6 bases). The CDR3 is made up of 16 amino acids. The V and J ends lost 3 bases and 5 bases respectively, with 19 bases between them. Germline V lookup: CDR1 KGHSH, CDR2 LQKENI. Here the CDR3 reads CASSPTGATSEYGYTF. In DNA form, the CDR3 reads TGTGCCAGCTCACCGACAGGTGCCACTTCTGAGTATGGCTACACCTTC.

About this clone itself: Other DNA variants within this sample encode the same CDR3. The chain links TRBV5-4 to TRBJ2-1; 7 bases line up with TRBD2. The germline gives CDR1 SGHNT, CDR2 YYREEE (reference sequence). CDR3 length: 16 residues. Losses at the gene ends were 0 bases for V and 0 bases for J; bases not matched to a gene: 3. CDR3 DNA sequence: TGTGCCAGCAGCTTGGGCGGGGGAAGCTCCTACAATGAGCAGTTCTTC. Protein sequence: CASSLGGGSSYNEQFF.

V gene TRBV9 combines with J gene TRBJ2-7; 7 bases are a match to TRBD2. V lost 3 bases to trimming and J lost 2 bases; unmatched junction nucleotides: 5. There are 14 residues in the CDR3. Germline values: CDR1 SGDLS, CDR2 YYNGEE. CDR3 sequence reads: CASSAGTTTYEQYF. In DNA form, the CDR3 reads TGTGCCAGCAGCGCCGGGACTACCACCTACGAGCAGTACTTC. The whole variable domain, remainder taken from reference TRBV9 and TRBJ2-7, is DSGVTQTPKHLITATGQRVTLRCSPRSGDLSVYWYQQSLDQGLQFLIQYYNGEERAKGNILERFSAQQFPDLHSELNLSSLELGDSALYFCASSAGTTTYEQYFGPGTRLTVT.

With regard to this clone: The sample carries other DNA sequences with the same CDR3. The chain uses TRBV18 and TRBJ2-1; D ambiguous. There are 13 residues in the CDR3. Germline values: CDR1 KGHSH, CDR2 LQKENI. The germline V and J ends were trimmed by 3 bases and 5 bases, with 8 bases remaining between them. The CDR3, as DNA: TGTGCCAGCTCACCGGGCCTCGACAATGAGCAGTTCTTC. Its translation is CASSPGLDNEQFF.

The genes are TRBV30 and TRBJ2-7; 8 bases agree with TRBD1. CDR3 length equals 17 residues. CDR1 and CDR2 from the germline V gene are GTSNPN and SVGIG (reference sequence). Unmatched junction bases numbered 17, after V lost 4 bases and J lost 3 bases. The CDR3 DNA reads as TGTGCCTGGACCCACCCCGGACAGGGAGCCCCCCACTACGAGCAGTACTTC. Protein: CAWTHPGQGAPHYEQYF.

The CDR3 protein is CASSVGLAGAAGELFF. The CDR3 DNA is TGTGCCAGCAGCGTGGGGCTAGCGGGAGCCGCCGGGGAGCTGTTTTTT. The V call is TRBV9, the J call TRBJ2-2; 10 bases agree with TRBD2. CDR1 is SGDLS and CDR2 is YYNGEE in the germline V gene. CDR3 length: 16 residues. J gave up 6 bases and V 2 bases, and 7 bases lay outside the gene matches.

The chain combines TRBV5-4 with TRBJ1-3, with D possibly TRBD1 on 5 matching bases. CDR1 and CDR2 from the germline V gene are SGHNT and YYREEE (reference sequence). V lost 0 bases and J 0 bases, leaving 10 bases between the germline ends. The CDR3 contains 16 residues. This CDR3 is CASSLDRRSSGNTIYF. The CDR3 DNA reads as TGTGCCAGCAGCTTGGACAGGCGGAGCTCTGGAAACACCATATATTTT.

This clone has only a few counts. The rearrangement joins TRBV9 to TRBJ2-1; D unclear. V lost 3 bases and J 0 bases, leaving 19 bases between the germline ends. From germline, CDR1 is SGDLS and CDR2 YYNGEE. The CDR3 is made up of 18 amino acids. Here the CDR3 DNA reads TGTGCCAGCAGCGAGCCCTATCTGCGCCATTCCTCCTACAATGAGCAGTTCTTC. This codes for CASSEPYLRHSSYNEQFF.

V gene TRBV4-3 combines with J gene TRBJ2-7; TRBD1 aligns across 7 bases. The length of the CDR3 is 14 residues. CDR1 LGHNA and CDR2 YSLEER come from the germline V gene. The junction had 6 bases not matched to a gene; V was cut back by 2 bases and J by 5 bases. CDR3 nucleotide sequence: TGCGCCAGCAGCCAAACGGACAGGTTGAACGAGCAGTACTTC. Translation: CASSQTDRLNEQYF.

The V gene is TRBV11-2, the J gene TRBJ2-5; D gene uncertain. CDR1 is SGHAT and CDR2 is FQNNGV in the germline V gene. V was cut by 5 bases and J by 3 bases, with 10 bases left in between. The CDR3 totals 13 residues. CDR3 protein: CASSVNRKETQYF. The CDR3 region has the DNA TGTGCCAGCAGCGTTAACAGAAAAGAGACCCAGTACTTC.

The chain employs TRBV4-3 and TRBJ2-1, with 8 bases aligning to TRBD2. Per germline, CDR1 LGHNA and CDR2 YSLEER. The CDR3 is 16 residues long. V trimming: 3 bases; J trimming: 3 bases; junction bases outside the gene matches: 7. The CDR3 loop is CASSHVAGGGYNEQFF. Written as DNA, the CDR3 is TGCGCCAGCAGCCACGTCGCGGGAGGTGGCTACAATGAGCAGTTCTTC.

This clone has just a few counts. This chain links TRBV28 with TRBJ2-5; D is unresolved. The CDR3 has 14 residues. Germline CDR1 is MDHEN and CDR2 is SYDVKM. V was clipped by 4 bases and J by 1 base, with 10 bases between them. The CDR3 protein is CASSYTRSQETQYF. In DNA form, the CDR3 reads TGTGCCAGCAGTTATACTCGGTCCCAAGAGACCCAGTACTTC.

V is TRBV25-1 and J is TRBJ2-7; TRBD1 matches at 12 bases. The germline V gene encodes CDR1 MGHDK and CDR2 SYGVNS. The CDR3 totals 13 residues. With V trimmed by 7 bases and J by 6 bases, 4 bases remained unmatched. Here the CDR3 reads CASKGQGASEQYF. The CDR3 nucleotides read TGTGCCAGCAAGGGACAGGGGGCTTCCGAGCAGTACTTC.

J is TRBJ2-5 and V is TRBV28; 7 bases line up with TRBD1. V trimming: 0 bases; J trimming: 0 bases; junction bases outside the gene matches: 7. The CDR3 totals 17 residues. Germline CDR1 reads MDHEN; CDR2 reads SYDVKM. CDR3 sequence (DNA): TGTGCCAGCAGTTTATGGACAGGGAATAGGTACCAAGAGACCCAGTACTTC. Protein: CASSLWTGNRYQETQYF. Using reference TRBV28 and TRBJ2-5 for the parts outside the CDR3, the full variable domain is DVKVTQSSRYLVKRTGEKVFLECVQDMDHENMFWYRQDPGLGLRLIYFSYDVKMKEKGDIPEGYSVSREKKERFSLILESASTNQTSMYLCASSLWTGNRYQETQYFGPGTRLLVL.

This chain uses TRBV4-2 with TRBJ2-7; 10 positions agree with TRBD2. Trimming at V came to 1 base and at J to 4 bases, leaving 13 bases not matched to a gene. Germline V gene data show CDR1 as LGHNA and CDR2 as YNFKEQ. The CDR3 is made up of 18 amino acids. CDR3 sequence reads: CASSQVSGLAGAGYEQYF. In DNA, the CDR3 is TGTGCCAGCAGCCAAGTTTCAGGGCTAGCGGGAGCGGGTTACGAGCAGTACTTC.